The 17 T cell receptor beta chains presented below share a single source sample, sequenced in a study of tumor-infiltrating lymphocytes in oesophageal squamous cell carcinoma. TCRdb reanalysed the PCR reads using MiXCR and keeps one entry per CDR3 protein. The repertoire holds over 10,000 distinct CDR3 sequences, with roughly 51% as singletons. The material sequenced was blood. The source of these receptors is a female donor with esophageal squamous cell carcinoma.

This clonotype occurred a few times. The chain couples TRBV6-5 to TRBJ1-5, with D possibly matching TRBD1 (6 bases). CDR1 is MNHEY, CDR2 SVGAGI, per germline. The CDR3 runs 14 residues. Between the trimmed V and J ends, which lost 2 bases and 7 bases, there was a span of 12 bases. For the CDR3, the DNA is TGTGCCAGCAGTTACGTGGGGGGGCGACAGCCCCAGCATTTT. It translates to CASSYVGGRQPQHF.

The CDR3 nucleotides are TGTGCCAGCAGCGCCGGGACAGGGGGATACGATGAGCAGTTCTTC. Translated, it gives CASSAGTGGYDEQFF. V is TRBV7-6 and J is TRBJ2-1, with 11 bases that match TRBD1. Germline CDR1 and CDR2: SGHVS and FNYEAQ. V lost 5 bases, J lost 8 bases, and 8 bases stayed unmatched. The CDR3 is 15 amino acids.

J is TRBJ2-4 and V is TRBV7-8; the match to TRBD1 covers 7 bases. The V and J ends lost 5 bases and 3 bases, in that order; junction bases with no gene match: 7. This CDR3 comprises 15 residues. CDR1 is SGHVS, CDR2 FQNEAQ, per germline. The DNA of the CDR3 is TGTGCCAGCAGCGAACCATACAGGGGCAAAAACATTCAGTACTTC. Its translation is CASSEPYRGKNIQYF.

The CDR3 reads CASSGGLGGSYNEQFF. The CDR3 region has the DNA TGTGCCAGCAGCGGCGGACTCGGGGGCTCCTACAATGAGCAGTTCTTC. This chain connects TRBV9 to TRBJ2-1, with a possible D match to TRBD2 (6 bases). Germline V lookup: CDR1 SGDLS, CDR2 YYNGEE. The germline V and J ends were trimmed by 3 bases and 0 bases, with 13 bases remaining between them. CDR3 length: 16 amino acids.

V gene TRBV7-3 combines with J gene TRBJ1-4; D unresolved. V lost 2 bases, J lost 8 bases, and 9 bases lay in between. Germline CDR1 is SGHTA and CDR2 is FQGTGA. The CDR3 extends over 13 amino acids. In DNA form, the CDR3 reads TGTGCCAGCAGCTTACGGCCTGGAGAAAAACTGTTTTTT. The encoded protein is CASSLRPGEKLFF.

This clonotype was recorded many times. This rearrangement joins TRBV11-2 to TRBJ2-5; 7 nucleotides align to TRBD2. The J segment lost 4 bases and the V segment lost 1 base, leaving 12 bases of the junction unmatched. Looked up from germline, CDR1 is SGHAT and CDR2 is FQNNGV. The CDR3 has 17 amino acids. As DNA, the CDR3 is TGTGCCAGCAGCTTAGGAAATAGCGGGCTTGGTTCAGAGACCCAGTACTTC. Residues: CASSLGNSGLGSETQYF.

There are many counts of this clonotype. This chain joins TRBV4-1 and TRBJ2-2, with unresolved D. CDR3 size: 13 residues. Between the trimmed V and J ends, which lost 4 bases and 2 bases, there was a span of 5 bases. Germline lookup yields CDR1 MGHRA and CDR2 YSYEKL. CDR3 sequence (DNA): TGCGCCAGCAGCCCCCTTAACACCGGGGAGCTGTTTTTT. Protein sequence: CASSPLNTGELFF.

V usage is TRBV7-3 and J usage is TRBJ2-5; 12 nucleotides match TRBD2. CDR1 and CDR2 (germline): SGHTA, FQGTGA. Trimming cost V 3 bases and J 7 bases; bases outside gene matches: 6. This CDR3 contains 15 residues. CDR3 nucleotides: TGTGCCAGCAGCTTCCTAGCGGGAGGGGAAGGGACCCAGTACTTC. Encoded protein: CASSFLAGGEGTQYF.

This clonotype is medium-sized (0.01 to 0.1%) within its sample. The rearrangement uses TRBV5-6 and TRBJ2-7; D is possibly TRBD1 (6 bases). The CDR3 has 15 amino acids. V was cut by 2 bases and J by 3 bases, with 15 bases left in between. Germline V CDR1 and CDR2: SGHDT, YYEEEE. CDR3 nucleotides: TGTGCCAGCAGCTTCTTCCGGGACAAAAACTACGAGCAGTACTTC. Its protein is CASSFFRDKNYEQYF.

This clonotype was seen ten or more times. V is TRBV27 and J is TRBJ1-6; the D gene is possibly TRBD1 (5 bases). The V end lost 3 bases, the J end lost 9 bases, and 9 bases lay between the germline ends. The CDR3 has 13 amino acids. Germline V gives CDR1 MNHEY, CDR2 SMNVEV (reference sequence). CDR3 protein: CASSLRGFSPLHF. DNA of the CDR3: TGTGCCAGCAGTTTGAGGGGTTTTTCACCCCTCCACTTT.

The chain uses TRBV5-1 and TRBJ2-2, with no clear D. The CDR3 has 13 residues. V dropped 5 bases and J dropped 8 bases, with 13 bases sitting between them. Germline V gene data show CDR1 as SGHRS and CDR2 as YFSETQ. CDR3 in amino acids: CASRSPTFGELFF. CDR3 sequence (DNA): TGCGCCAGCAGATCACCTACGTTTGGGGAGCTGTTTTTT.

This clonotype was seen a few times. The CDR3 does not close with the conserved phenylalanine or tryptophan, likely indicating a read error. The DNA is left out, because the CDR3 cannot be placed on it with certainty; the CDR3 is given as TCRdb lists it. The chain is built from TRBV7-6 and TRBJ2-6; TRBD2, the table's D call, was not compared with the DNA. The CDR3 contains 17 residues when both ends are counted. Germline V gene lookup returns CDR1 SGHVS and CDR2 FNYEAQ. The chain's CDR3 is CASSLSSGGLGIQYFGA.

The chain carries TRBV6-1 and TRBJ2-6, with D possibly called TRBD1 or TRBD2 (5 bases each). The DNA end is more similar to TRBJ2-7, so the J call may be wrong. Germline values: CDR1 MNHNS, CDR2 SASEGT. The CDR3 length is 17 residues. The CDR3 loop reads CASSPTRSGLNNYEQYF. DNA for the CDR3: TGTGCCAGCAGCCCCACCAGGTCGGGGCTTAACAACTACGAGCAGTACTTC.

This clonotype was seen repeatedly, ten times or more. This chain connects TRBV27 to TRBJ2-5, with 10 nucleotides matching TRBD2. The germline V gene encodes CDR1 MNHEY and CDR2 SMNVEV (reference sequence). Trimming at V came to 10 bases and at J to 6 bases, leaving 11 bases not matched to a gene. This CDR3 has 14 amino acids. CDR3 bases: TGTGCCACCGCTAGCGGGAGATCGGAAAAGACCCAGTACTTC. This sequence encodes CATASGRSEKTQYF.

The rearrangement links TRBV3-1 to TRBJ1-1; tentatively, D is TRBD1 (6 bases). CDR3 length: 13 amino acids. With 4 bases removed from V and 8 bases from J, the gap between germline ends came to 14 bases. In germline, CDR1 is LGHDT, CDR2 YNNKEL (reference sequence). The CDR3 DNA reads TGTGCCAGCAGCCGCCAGGGGAATATGGAAGCTTTCTTT. This sequence encodes CASSRQGNMEAFF.

This clonotype was seen ten or more times. V usage is TRBV7-2 and J usage is TRBJ1-4; 8 bases match TRBD1. The CDR3 totals 16 residues. Germline assignment: CDR1 SGHTA and CDR2 FQGNSA. With V trimmed by 5 bases and J by 4 bases, 9 bases remained unmatched. CDR3 DNA: TGTGCCAGCAGCCCGCGACCGGGACAGGTTAATGAAAAACTGTTTTTT. Translated: CASSPRPGQVNEKLFF.

This clonotype was found a few times. The chain combines TRBV7-2 with TRBJ2-5, with D perhaps being TRBD1 or TRBD2 (5 bases each). Germline V CDR1 and CDR2: SGHTA, FQGNSA. This CDR3 has 15 residues. V gave up 2 bases and J gave up 4 bases, with 14 bases separating them. The CDR3 DNA reads as TGTGCCAGCAGCTTAAACACCGGGGCGGGAGAGACCCAGTACTTC. The encoded protein is CASSLNTGAGETQYF.